The 22 T cell receptor beta chains presented below share a single source sample, sequenced in a study of CD8 T cells in Susac syndrome. Random hexamers served to reverse transcribe roughly 0.45 to 1 ug RNA. TCRdb called the immunoSEQ multiplex PCR reads again in MiXCR, with one record for every CDR3 protein. Of about 210,000 distinct CDR3 sequences listed, around 95% were seen once; the top ten hold 0.085% to 0.095%. Sequencing was performed on CD4+ T cells from PBMCs. These receptors all stem from a human donor with multiple sclerosis.

This chain connects TRBV29-1 to TRBJ2-7, with D perhaps TRBD1 or TRBD2 (5 bases each). Germline CDR1 and CDR2: SQVTM and ANQGSEA. The CDR3 sequence is 14 residues long. Trimming pared 0 bases from V and 3 bases from J, leaving 12 bases between. CDR3 region: CSVEDRDQYYEQYF. The CDR3 DNA follows: TGCAGCGTTGAAGACCGGGACCAATACTACGAGCAGTACTTC.

This clonotype showed up just once. This sequence joins TRBV5-1 and TRBJ2-7, with TRBD2 matching 12 bases. The CDR3 is 15 residues long. In germline, CDR1 is SGHRS, CDR2 YFSETQ. V trimming: 2 bases; J trimming: 2 bases; junction bases outside the gene matches: 2. CDR3 DNA: TGCGCCAGCAGCTTTTCTAGCGGGAGGGCCTACGAGCAGTACTTC. Amino acids: CASSFSSGRAYEQYF.

The chain links TRBV6-6 to TRBJ1-2, with D maybe TRBD1 (5 bases). CDR1 and CDR2 (germline): MNHNY, SVGAGI (reference sequence). V lost 8 bases and J 1 base, leaving 11 bases between the germline ends. This CDR3 has 13 amino acids. CDR3 nucleotide sequence: TGTGCCAGCCGTACAGGAAATAACTATGGCTACACCTTC. This sequence encodes CASRTGNNYGYTF.

The chain recombines TRBV27 with TRBJ2-1, with D maybe TRBD1 (6 bases). This CDR3 spans 16 amino acids. Germline V gives CDR1 MNHEY, CDR2 SMNVEV (reference sequence). Deletions cut 1 base from V and 7 bases from J, with 17 bases between. CDR3 protein: CASSLWGHRGLNEQFF. CDR3 nucleotides: TGTGCCAGCAGTTTATGGGGGCACCGCGGGTTAAATGAGCAGTTCTTC.

The V and J genes are TRBV27 and TRBJ2-6; D not resolved. The CDR3 runs to 16 residues. V was clipped by 6 bases and J by 0 bases, with 12 bases between them. CDR1 MNHEY and CDR2 SMNVEV come from the germline V gene (reference sequence). DNA of the CDR3: TGTGCCAGCAGCCGTAATCGCCCCTCTGGGGCCAACGTCCTGACTTTC. Translated, it gives CASSRNRPSGANVLTF.

The chain combines TRBV5-1 with TRBJ1-2; tentative D call: TRBD1 (6 bases). The CDR3 is made up of 12 amino acids. The germline V gene has CDR1 SGHRS and CDR2 YFSETQ. V gave up 4 bases and J gave up 6 bases, with 10 bases separating them. The CDR3 nucleotides are TGCGCCAGCAGCATCGGACAGAATGGCTACACCTTC. Encoded protein: CASSIGQNGYTF.

The CDR3 is CASSIDAGNSGANVLTF. CDR3 bases: TGTGCCAGTAGTATCGATGCCGGAAACTCTGGGGCCAACGTCCTGACTTTC. The chain has TRBV19 and TRBJ2-6; D is uncertain. The CDR3 contains 17 residues. Between the trimmed V and J ends, which lost 3 bases and 0 bases, there was a span of 12 bases. Germline CDR1 reads LNHDA; CDR2 reads SQIVND (reference sequence).

The chain uses TRBV3-1 and TRBJ1-2, with 8 bases that match TRBD1. CDR1 and CDR2 from the germline V gene are LGHDT and YNNKEL (reference sequence). Losses at the gene ends were 0 bases for V and 5 bases for J; bases not matched to a gene: 8. The CDR3 totals 16 residues. CDR3 in amino acids: CASSQDRQGAGYGYTF. The CDR3, as DNA: TGTGCCAGCAGCCAAGATCGGCAGGGGGCTGGGTATGGCTACACCTTC.

The count of this clonotype is one. The chain links TRBV11-2 to TRBJ1-2, with a weak D call TRBD1 (6 bases). The CDR3 is 15 amino acids. V was trimmed by 1 base and J by 3 bases, leaving 12 bases between them. The germline CDR1 and CDR2 sequences are SGHAT and FQNNGV. CDR3 sequence reads: CASSLAQGPYYGYTF. The DNA of the CDR3 is TGTGCCAGCAGCTTAGCTCAGGGGCCGTACTATGGCTACACCTTC. The variable domain in full, with the rest retrieved from reference TRBV11-2 and TRBJ1-2, is EAGVAQSPRYKIIEKRQSVAFWCNPISGHATLYWYQQILGQGPKLLIQFQNNGVVDDSQLPKDRFSAERLKGVDSTLKIQPAKLEDSAVYLCASSLAQGPYYGYTFGSGTRLTVV.

The gene calls are TRBV27 and TRBJ2-7; D is perhaps TRBD2 (6 bases). Trimming cost V 6 bases and J 1 base, with 19 bases left between them. The CDR3 loop spans 16 amino acids. Germline-derived CDR1 and CDR2 are MNHEY and SMNVEV (reference sequence). The CDR3: CASSFRVGGVSYEQYF. The CDR3 nucleotides read TGTGCCAGCAGCTTCCGAGTCGGGGGAGTGTCCTACGAGCAGTACTTC.

The chain's CDR3 is CAISDTTDTQYF. In nucleotides, the CDR3 is TGTGCCATCAGTGACACTACAGATACGCAGTATTTT. The chain couples TRBV10-3 to TRBJ2-3; D is unclear. The CDR3 is 12 amino acids. Germline lookup yields CDR1 ENHRY and CDR2 SYGVKD. Deletions cut 3 bases from V and 3 bases from J, with 4 bases between.

This chain uses TRBV6-5 with TRBJ2-7; 7 bases are a match to TRBD1. Trimming cost V 0 bases and J 2 bases; bases outside gene matches: 4. The CDR3 sequence is 15 residues long. The germline V gene encodes CDR1 MNHEY and CDR2 SVGAGI. CDR3 coding DNA: TGTGCCAGCAGTTACTCGGAAAGGGGGCCCTACGAGCAGTACTTC. Translated, it gives CASSYSERGPYEQYF.

The chain couples TRBV29-1 to TRBJ2-7; maybe TRBD2 (6 bases). The CDR3 runs to 16 residues. Trimming stripped 1 base from V and 0 bases from J, with 16 bases between. Germline V gives CDR1 SQVTM, CDR2 ANQGSEA. CDR3 sequence reads: CSVEGVVRGNSYEQYF. Written as DNA, the CDR3 is TGCAGCGTTGAAGGGGTCGTTCGGGGGAACTCCTACGAGCAGTACTTC.

The gene calls are TRBV9 and TRBJ1-2; no firm D call. Germline CDR1 SGDLS, CDR2 YYNGEE. With 2 bases removed from V and 4 bases from J, the gap between germline ends came to 15 bases. The CDR3 length is 15 residues. The CDR3 sequence is CASSVSTHKGYGYTF. CDR3 in DNA: TGTGCCAGCAGCGTTTCGACCCACAAGGGCTATGGCTACACCTTC.

V gene TRBV12-3 or TRBV12-4 combines with J gene TRBJ1-2; 8 bases map to TRBD1. Trimming at V came to 6 bases and at J to 4 bases, leaving 10 bases not matched to a gene. The CDR3 length is 15 residues. The CDR3 DNA follows: TGTGCCAGCAGCCGAAAGCAGGGGGCACGCTATGGCTACACCTTC. Translating gives CASSRKQGARYGYTF.

This clonotype has just one count. This chain links TRBV5-1 with TRBJ2-7; a possible D gene is TRBD1 (5 bases). Between the trimmed V and J ends, which lost 4 bases and 3 bases, there was a span of 8 bases. The CDR3 sequence is 12 residues long. Germline V CDR1 and CDR2: SGHRS, YFSETQ. The CDR3 is CASSVQGYEQYF. The DNA of the CDR3 is TGCGCCAGCAGCGTTCAGGGCTACGAGCAGTACTTC.

This chain uses TRBV14 with TRBJ2-5; D possibly corresponds to TRBD2 (6 bases). Germline loops: CDR1 SGHDN, CDR2 FVKESK. The germline V and J ends were trimmed by 2 bases and 0 bases, with 10 bases remaining between them. This CDR3 is 15 amino acids long. Here the CDR3 reads CASSQWDSNQETQYF. CDR3 bases: TGTGCCAGCAGCCAATGGGACTCCAACCAAGAGACCCAGTACTTC.

This clonotype was observed a single time. V is TRBV20-1 and J is TRBJ2-1, with D tentatively TRBD2 (6 bases). Germline CDR1 reads DFQATT; CDR2 reads SNEGSKA (reference sequence). V lost 5 bases to trimming and J lost 6 bases, with 20 bases between them. There are 15 residues in the CDR3. CDR3 in amino acids: CSARRDFGAGNEQFF. As DNA, the CDR3 is TGCAGTGCTCGCCGGGACTTCGGGGCGGGCAATGAGCAGTTCTTC.

The CDR3, as DNA: TGCAGTGCTAGTCGGGGGAACCAGCCCCAGCATTTT. Its translation is CSASRGNQPQHF. This chain joins TRBV20-1 and TRBJ1-5; TRBD1 might be the D (5 bases). This CDR3 region has 12 residues. V was trimmed by 3 bases and J by 7 bases, leaving 10 bases between them. CDR1 DFQATT and CDR2 SNEGSKA come from the germline V gene (reference sequence).

The chain carries TRBV6-5 and TRBJ2-3; 10 bases fit TRBD1. The J segment lost 0 bases and the V segment lost 6 bases, leaving 3 bases of the junction unmatched. The CDR3 sequence is 15 residues long. Per germline, CDR1 MNHEY and CDR2 SVGAGI. The CDR3 sequence: CASRRQGASTDTQYF. The DNA for the CDR3 is TGTGCCAGCAGGCGACAGGGGGCCAGCACAGATACGCAGTATTTT.

The chain is built from TRBV9 and TRBJ1-1; 8 bases line up with TRBD1. This CDR3 comprises 14 residues. Germline V lookup: CDR1 SGDLS, CDR2 YYNGEE. The ends lost 3 bases at V and 3 bases at J; junction bases unmatched: 4. In DNA, the CDR3 is TGTGCCAGCAGCGGGACAGGGTTAGACACTGAAGCTTTCTTT. Its protein is CASSGTGLDTEAFF.

The V call is TRBV20-1, the J call TRBJ1-2; D is uncertain. This CDR3 is built from 12 residues. Trimming cost V 6 bases and J 4 bases, with 12 bases left between them. Germline lookup yields CDR1 DFQATT and CDR2 SNEGSKA (reference sequence). In nucleotides, the CDR3 is TGCAGTGCCCTGGACGGCTCCTATGGCTACACCTTC. It yields the protein CSALDGSYGYTF.